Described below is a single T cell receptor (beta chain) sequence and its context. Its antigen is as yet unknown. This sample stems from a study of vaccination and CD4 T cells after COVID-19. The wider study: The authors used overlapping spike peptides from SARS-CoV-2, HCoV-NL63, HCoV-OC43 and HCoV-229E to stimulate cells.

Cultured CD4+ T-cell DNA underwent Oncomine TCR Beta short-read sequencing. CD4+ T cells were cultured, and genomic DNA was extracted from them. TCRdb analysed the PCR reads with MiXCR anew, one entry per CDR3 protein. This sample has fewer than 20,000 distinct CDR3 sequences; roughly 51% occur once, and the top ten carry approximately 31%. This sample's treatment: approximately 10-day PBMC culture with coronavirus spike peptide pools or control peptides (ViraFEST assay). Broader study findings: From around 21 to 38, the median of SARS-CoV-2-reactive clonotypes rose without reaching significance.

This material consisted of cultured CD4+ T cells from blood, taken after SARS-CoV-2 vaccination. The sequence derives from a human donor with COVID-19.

CDR3 amino acids: CASSWNPTGLAGPAEQYF. The CDR3 DNA reads as TGTGCCAGCAGCTGGAATCCAACTGGACTAGCGGGGCCGGCCGAGCAGTACTTC. The gene calls are TRBV11-3 and TRBJ2-7, with 12 positions matching TRBD2. Germline CDR1 and CDR2: SGHNT and YENEEA. This CDR3 is 18 amino acids long. Trimming took 4 bases from V and 6 from J; bases not matched to a gene: 16.